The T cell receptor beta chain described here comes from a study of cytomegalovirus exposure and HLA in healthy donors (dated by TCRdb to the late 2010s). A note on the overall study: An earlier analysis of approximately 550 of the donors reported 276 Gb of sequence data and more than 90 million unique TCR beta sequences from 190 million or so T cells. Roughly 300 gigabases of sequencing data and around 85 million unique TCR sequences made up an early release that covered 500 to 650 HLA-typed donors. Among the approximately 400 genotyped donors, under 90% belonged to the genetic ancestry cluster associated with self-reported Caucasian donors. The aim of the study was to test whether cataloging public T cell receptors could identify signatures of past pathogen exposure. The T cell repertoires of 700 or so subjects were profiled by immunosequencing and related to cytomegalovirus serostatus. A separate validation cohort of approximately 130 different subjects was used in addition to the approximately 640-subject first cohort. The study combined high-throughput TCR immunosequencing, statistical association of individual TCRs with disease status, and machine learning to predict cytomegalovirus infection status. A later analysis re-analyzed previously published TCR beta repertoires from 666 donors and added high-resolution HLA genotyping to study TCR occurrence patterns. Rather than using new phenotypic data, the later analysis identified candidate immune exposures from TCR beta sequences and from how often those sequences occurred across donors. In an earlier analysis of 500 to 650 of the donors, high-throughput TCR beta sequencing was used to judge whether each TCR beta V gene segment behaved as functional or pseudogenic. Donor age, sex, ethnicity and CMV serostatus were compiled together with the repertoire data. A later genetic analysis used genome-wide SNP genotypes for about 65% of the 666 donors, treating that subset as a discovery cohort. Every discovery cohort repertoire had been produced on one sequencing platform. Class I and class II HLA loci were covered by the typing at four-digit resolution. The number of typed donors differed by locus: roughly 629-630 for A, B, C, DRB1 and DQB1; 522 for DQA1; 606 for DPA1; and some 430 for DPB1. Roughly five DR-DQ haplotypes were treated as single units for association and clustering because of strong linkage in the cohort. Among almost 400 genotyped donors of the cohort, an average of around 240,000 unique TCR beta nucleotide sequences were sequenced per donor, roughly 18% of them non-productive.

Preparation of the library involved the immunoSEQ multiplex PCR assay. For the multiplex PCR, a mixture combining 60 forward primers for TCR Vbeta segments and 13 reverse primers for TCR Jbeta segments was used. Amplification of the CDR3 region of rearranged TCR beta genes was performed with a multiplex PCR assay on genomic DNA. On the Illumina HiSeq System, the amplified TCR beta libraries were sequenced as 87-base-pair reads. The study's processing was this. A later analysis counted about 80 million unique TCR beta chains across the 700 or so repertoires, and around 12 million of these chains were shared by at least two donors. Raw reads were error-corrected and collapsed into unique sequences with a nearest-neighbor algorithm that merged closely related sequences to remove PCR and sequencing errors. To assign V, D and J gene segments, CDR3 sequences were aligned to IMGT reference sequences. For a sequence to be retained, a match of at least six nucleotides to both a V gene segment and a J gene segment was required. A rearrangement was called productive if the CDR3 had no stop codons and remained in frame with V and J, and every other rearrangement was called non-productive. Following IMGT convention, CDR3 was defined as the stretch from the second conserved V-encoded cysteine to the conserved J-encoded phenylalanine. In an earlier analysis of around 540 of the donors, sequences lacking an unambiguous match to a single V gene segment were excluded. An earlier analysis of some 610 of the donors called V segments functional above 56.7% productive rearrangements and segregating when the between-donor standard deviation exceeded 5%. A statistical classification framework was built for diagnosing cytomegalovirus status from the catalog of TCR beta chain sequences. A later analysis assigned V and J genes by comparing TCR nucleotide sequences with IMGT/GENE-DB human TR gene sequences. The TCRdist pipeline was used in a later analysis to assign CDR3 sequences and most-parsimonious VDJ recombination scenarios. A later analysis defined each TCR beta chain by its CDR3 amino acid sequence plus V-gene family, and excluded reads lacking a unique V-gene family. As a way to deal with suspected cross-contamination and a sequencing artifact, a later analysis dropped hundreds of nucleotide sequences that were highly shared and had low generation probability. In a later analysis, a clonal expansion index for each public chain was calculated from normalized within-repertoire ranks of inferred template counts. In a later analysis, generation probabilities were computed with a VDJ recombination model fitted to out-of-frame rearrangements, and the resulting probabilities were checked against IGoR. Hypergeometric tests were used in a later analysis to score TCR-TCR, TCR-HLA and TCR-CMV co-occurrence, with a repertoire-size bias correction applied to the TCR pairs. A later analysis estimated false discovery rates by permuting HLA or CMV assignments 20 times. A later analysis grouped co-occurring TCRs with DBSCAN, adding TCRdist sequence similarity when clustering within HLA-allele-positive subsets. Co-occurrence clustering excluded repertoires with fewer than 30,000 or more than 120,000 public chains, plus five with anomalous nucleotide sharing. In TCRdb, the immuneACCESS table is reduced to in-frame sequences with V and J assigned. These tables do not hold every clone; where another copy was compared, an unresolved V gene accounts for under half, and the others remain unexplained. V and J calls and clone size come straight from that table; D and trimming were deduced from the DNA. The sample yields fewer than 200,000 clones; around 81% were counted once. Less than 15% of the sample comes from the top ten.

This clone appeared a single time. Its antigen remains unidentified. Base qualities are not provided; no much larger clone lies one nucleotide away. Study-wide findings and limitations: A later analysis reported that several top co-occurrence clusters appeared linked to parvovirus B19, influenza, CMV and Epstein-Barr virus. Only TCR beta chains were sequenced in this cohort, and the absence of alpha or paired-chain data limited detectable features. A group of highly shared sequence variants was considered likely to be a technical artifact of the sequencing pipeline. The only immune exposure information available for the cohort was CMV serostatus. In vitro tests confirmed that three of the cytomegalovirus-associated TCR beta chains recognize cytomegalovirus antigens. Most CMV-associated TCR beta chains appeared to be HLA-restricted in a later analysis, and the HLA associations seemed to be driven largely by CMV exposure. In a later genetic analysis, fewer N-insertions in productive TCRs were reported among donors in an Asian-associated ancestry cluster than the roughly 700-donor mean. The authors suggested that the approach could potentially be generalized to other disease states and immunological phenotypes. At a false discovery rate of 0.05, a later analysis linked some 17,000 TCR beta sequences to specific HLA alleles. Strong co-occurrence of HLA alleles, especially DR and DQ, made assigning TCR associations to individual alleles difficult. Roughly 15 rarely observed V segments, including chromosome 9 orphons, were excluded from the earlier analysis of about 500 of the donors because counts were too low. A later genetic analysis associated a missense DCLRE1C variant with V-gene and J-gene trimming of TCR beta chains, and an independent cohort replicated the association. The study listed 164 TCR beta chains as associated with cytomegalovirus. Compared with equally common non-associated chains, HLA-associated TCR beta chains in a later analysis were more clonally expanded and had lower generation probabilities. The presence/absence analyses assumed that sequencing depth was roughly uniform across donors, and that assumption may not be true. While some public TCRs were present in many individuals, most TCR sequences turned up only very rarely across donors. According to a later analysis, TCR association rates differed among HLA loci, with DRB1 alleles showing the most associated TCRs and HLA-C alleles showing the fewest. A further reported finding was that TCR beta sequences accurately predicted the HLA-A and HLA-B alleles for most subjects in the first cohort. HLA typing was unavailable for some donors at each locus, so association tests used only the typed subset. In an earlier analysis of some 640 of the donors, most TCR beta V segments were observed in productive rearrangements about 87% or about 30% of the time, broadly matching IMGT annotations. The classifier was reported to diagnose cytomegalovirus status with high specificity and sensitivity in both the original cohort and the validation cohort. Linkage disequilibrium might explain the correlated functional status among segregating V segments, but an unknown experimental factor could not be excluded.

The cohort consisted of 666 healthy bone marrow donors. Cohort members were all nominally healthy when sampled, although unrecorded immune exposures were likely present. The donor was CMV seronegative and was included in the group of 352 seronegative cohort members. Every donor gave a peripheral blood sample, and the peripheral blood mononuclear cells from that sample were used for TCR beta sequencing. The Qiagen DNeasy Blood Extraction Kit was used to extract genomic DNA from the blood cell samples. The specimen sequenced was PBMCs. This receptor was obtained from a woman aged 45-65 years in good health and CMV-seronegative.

The sequenced DNA: TGTGCCAGCTCCCGGACAGGCCCCGCATCTGATACGCAGTATTTT. Its translation reads: CASSRTGPASDTQYF. Recombination linked TRBV18 to TRBJ2-3, with 7 bases matching TRBD1. The CDR1 and CDR2 encoded by the germline V gene are KGHSH and LQKENI. Compared with germline, V lacks 6 bases and J lacks 6 bases; bases without a gene match: 12. Including the terminal cysteine and phenylalanine, the CDR3 comprises 15 residues. The read is trimmed to its CDR3 DNA, 45 bases read in frame from base 1.